One and the same sample provided the 5 T cell receptor beta chains below, sequenced in a study of blood T cell repertoires in COVID-19. TCRdb's copy holds only in-frame clones and misses some; the assay was immunoSEQ multiplex PCR. The table has about 210,000 clones, 65% to 85% seen once. Sequencing was done on a sample of peripheral blood. Source of these receptors: a woman between 50 and 59 years old with acute or convalescent COVID-19.

The chain is built from TRBV6-5 and TRBJ1-2; D remains ambiguous. The CDR3 totals 14 residues. V dropped 6 bases and J dropped 8 bases, with 19 bases sitting between them. In germline, CDR1 is MNHEY, CDR2 SVGAGI. The CDR3 sequence: CASSPVGQEGGYTF. Written as DNA, the CDR3 is TGTGCCAGCAGCCCCGTTGGTCAGGAGGGCGGCTACACCTTC.

The chain links TRBV15 to TRBJ1-3; D is unresolved. The ends were cut back, 0 bases at V and 3 bases at J, with 9 bases in the middle. CDR1 and CDR2 from the germline V gene are LNHNV and YYDKDF (reference sequence). This CDR3 is built from 15 residues. The CDR3 sequence: CATSRDLGIGNTIYF. The CDR3 DNA sequence: TGTGCCACCAGCAGAGATCTAGGCATTGGAAACACCATATATTTT.

CDR3 sequence: CASSSRQGGSNQPQHF. The CDR3 DNA reads as TGTGCCAGCAGTTCCCGACAGGGGGGTAGCAATCAGCCCCAGCATTTT. V and J are TRBV27 and TRBJ1-5; 9 positions agree with TRBD1. This CDR3 spans 16 amino acids. V shed 4 bases, J shed 0 bases, and the junction held 4 bases outside the gene matches. The germline CDR1 and CDR2 sequences are MNHEY and SMNVEV (reference sequence).

The J gene is TRBJ1-2, the V gene TRBV29-1; D remains unclear. Trimming shortened V by 6 bases and J by 4 bases, and 18 bases separated the two germline ends. The CDR3 runs 14 residues. Germline CDR1 and CDR2: SQVTM and ANQGSEA. The CDR3 DNA follows: TGCAGCGTGGAGGAGCAGGACCTCTTCTATGGCTACACCTTC. The encoded protein is CSVEEQDLFYGYTF.

The chain recombines TRBV6-5 with TRBJ2-7; TRBD2 matches 7 bases. The J segment lost 2 bases and the V segment lost 2 bases, leaving 3 bases of the junction unmatched. There are 14 residues in the CDR3. Germline V gene data show CDR1 as MNHEY and CDR2 as SVGAGI. DNA of the CDR3: TGTGCCAGCAGTTACGGGGCGGGGGCCTACGAGCAGTACTTC. Protein product: CASSYGAGAYEQYF.